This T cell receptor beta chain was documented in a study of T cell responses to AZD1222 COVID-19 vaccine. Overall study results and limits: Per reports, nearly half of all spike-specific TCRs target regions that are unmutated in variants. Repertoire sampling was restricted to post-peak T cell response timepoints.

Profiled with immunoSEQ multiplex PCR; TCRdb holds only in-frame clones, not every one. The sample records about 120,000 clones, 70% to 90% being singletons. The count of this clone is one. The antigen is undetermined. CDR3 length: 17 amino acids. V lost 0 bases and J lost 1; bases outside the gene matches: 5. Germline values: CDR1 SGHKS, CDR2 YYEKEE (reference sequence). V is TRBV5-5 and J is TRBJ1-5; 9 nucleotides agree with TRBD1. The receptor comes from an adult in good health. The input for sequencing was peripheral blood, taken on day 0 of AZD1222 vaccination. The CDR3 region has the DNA TGTGCCAGCAGCTTGGCTCCCGGGACAGGGAGCAATCAGCCCCAGCATTTT. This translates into CASSLAPGTGSNQPQHF.